These 18 T cell receptor beta chains were sequenced from one sample in a study of cytomegalovirus exposure and HLA in healthy donors. Method: immunoSEQ multiplex PCR; TCRdb's copy keeps in-frame clones and lacks some. The sample records about 250,000 clones, roughly 87% being singletons. The sample consisted of PBMCs. These receptors all stem from a man aged 18-30 years in good health and CMV-seropositive.

As DNA, the CDR3 is TGTGCCTGGAGTAGCGGGGAGTGGGGTGCGGAGACCCAGTACTTC. It specifies CAWSSGEWGAETQYF. This chain uses TRBV30 with TRBJ2-5, with 7 bases identical to TRBD2. The CDR3 loop spans 15 amino acids. CDR1 and CDR2 from the germline V gene are GTSNPN and SVGIG (reference sequence). V lost 2 bases and J lost 5; bases outside the gene matches: 11.

This clone was seen just once. The chain carries TRBV5-1 and TRBJ2-1, with 14 bases lining up with TRBD2. The V and J ends lost 3 bases and 10 bases, in that order; junction bases with no gene match: 6. The CDR3 extends over 15 amino acids. Germline assignment: CDR1 SGHRS and CDR2 YFSETQ. CDR3 region: CASSSRLAGGEEQFF. The CDR3 nucleotides read TGCGCCAGCAGCTCGAGACTAGCGGGAGGGGAGGAGCAGTTCTTC.

The chain is built from TRBV27 and TRBJ2-5; D is undetermined. With 0 bases removed from V and 2 bases from J, the gap between germline ends came to 4 bases. Germline loops: CDR1 MNHEY, CDR2 SMNVEV (reference sequence). The CDR3 extends over 13 amino acids. The CDR3: CASSLSVQETQYF. CDR3 bases: TGTGCCAGCAGTTTATCGGTGCAAGAGACCCAGTACTTC.

CDR3 nucleotide sequence: TGTGCCTTTACCCGCCGGGACAAAATATATCAGCCCCAGCATTTT. This translates into CAFTRRDKIYQPQHF. The chain uses TRBV30 and TRBJ1-5, with a weak D call TRBD1 (6 bases). Looked up from germline, CDR1 is GTSNPN and CDR2 is SVGIG (reference sequence). V lost 7 bases to trimming and J lost 5 bases, with 21 bases between them. The CDR3 runs 15 residues.

The chain employs TRBV28 and TRBJ2-2; 9 bases are shared with TRBD1. Germline CDR1 is MDHEN and CDR2 is SYDVKM. CDR3 length: 12 residues. After removal of 4 bases from V and 14 bases from J, the junction contained 5 bases not matched to a gene. The CDR3 DNA sequence: TGTGCCAGCAGTTCTGGGACAGGGCAACTGTTTTTT. It specifies CASSSGTGQLFF.

The V call is TRBV28, the J call TRBJ2-7; D is possibly TRBD1 (5 bases). This CDR3 spans 15 amino acids. Trimming left V 6 bases short and J 2 bases short, with 17 bases between. CDR1 and CDR2 from the germline V gene are MDHEN and SYDVKM. The CDR3 DNA follows: TGTGCCAGCAGCCCTAGTCGTGGCAGGGCCTACGAGCAGTACTTC. It specifies CASSPSRGRAYEQYF.

This chain joins TRBV4-1 and TRBJ1-4, with a weak D call TRBD1 (5 bases). V lost 3 bases and J 11 bases, leaving 19 bases between the germline ends. The CDR3 loop spans 15 amino acids. Germline V CDR1 and CDR2: MGHRA, YSYEKL. The CDR3 DNA is TGCGCCAGCAGCCATATCATCCAGGGACCTTCGAAACTGTTTTTT. It yields the protein CASSHIIQGPSKLFF.

Regarding this clone: The junction departs from the called germline gene at one end, perhaps through a read error. The CDR3 DNA reads as TGTGCCAGCAGTTACTTGGGGGGCACCTATGAGCAGTACTTC. It codes for CASSYLGGTYEQYF. This rearrangement joins TRBV6-6 to TRBJ2-7, with D perhaps assigned TRBD1 or TRBD2 (6 bases each). Germline V CDR1 and CDR2: MNHNY, SVGAGI (reference sequence). The CDR3 is 14 residues long.

The V gene is TRBV10-3, the J gene TRBJ2-7; 8 nucleotides match TRBD1. With V trimmed by 2 bases and J by 0 bases, 6 bases remained unmatched. CDR3 length: 16 amino acids. Germline V gives CDR1 ENHRY, CDR2 SYGVKD. This CDR3 is CAISEDRGFFSYEQYF. In nucleotides, the CDR3 is TGTGCCATCAGTGAGGACAGGGGCTTTTTCTCCTACGAGCAGTACTTC.

The rearrangement joins TRBV5-5 to TRBJ1-2; no firm D call. The CDR3 is 14 amino acids. CDR1 is SGHKS and CDR2 is YYEKEE in the germline V gene (reference sequence). Trimming cost V 4 bases and J 4 bases, with 14 bases left between them. CDR3 in amino acids: CASSPRQHLYGYTF. DNA for the CDR3: TGTGCCAGCAGCCCGCGGCAACACCTCTATGGCTACACCTTC.

V is TRBV5-6 and J is TRBJ2-5; no clear D. The V gene's germline CDR1 is SGHDT and CDR2 YYEEEE. The CDR3 is 13 residues long. V was pared by 6 bases and J by 7 bases, with 16 bases between. Here the CDR3 reads CASTLDLIGTQYF. CDR3 DNA sequence: TGTGCCAGCACCCTCGATCTAATCGGGACCCAGTACTTC.

This sequence joins TRBV7-9 and TRBJ1-2; D is possibly TRBD1 (5 bases). This CDR3 region has 13 residues. The V gene lost 2 bases and the J gene lost 4 bases, with 8 bases spanning the gap. The germline V gene has CDR1 SEHNR and CDR2 FQNEAQ (reference sequence). The CDR3 nucleotides read TGTGCCAGCAGCTTAACAGGAACCTATGGCTACACCTTC. Translated, it gives CASSLTGTYGYTF. Complete variable domain (other parts from reference TRBV7-9 and TRBJ1-2): DTGVSQNPRHKITKRGQNVTFRCDPISEHNRLYWYRQTLGQGPEFLTYFQNEAQLEKSRLLSDRFSAERPKGSFSTLEIQRTEQGDSAMYLCASSLTGTYGYTFGSGTRLTVV.

V and J are TRBV27 and TRBJ2-7, with 10 nucleotides matching TRBD1. The germline V gene encodes CDR1 MNHEY and CDR2 SMNVEV (reference sequence). The CDR3 covers 13 residues. V gave up 5 bases and J gave up 6 bases; unmatched junction bases: 4. CDR3 sequence: CASSGRTGGEQYF. DNA for the CDR3: TGTGCCAGCAGTGGAAGGACAGGGGGCGAGCAGTACTTC.

V usage is TRBV6-1 and J usage is TRBJ2-3; D ambiguous. The CDR3 runs 12 residues. Germline assignment: CDR1 MNHNS and CDR2 SASEGT. Trimming stripped 3 bases from V and 6 bases from J, with 7 bases between. The CDR3 DNA follows: TGTGCCAGCAGTGATGTCGGGGATACGCAGTATTTT. Protein product: CASSDVGDTQYF.

This sequence joins TRBV27 and TRBJ2-2, with 7 bases fitting TRBD1. Germline lookup yields CDR1 MNHEY and CDR2 SMNVEV (reference sequence). With 5 bases clipped from V and 6 bases from J, the junction kept 9 bases outside the gene matches. The length of the CDR3 is 15 residues. The DNA of the CDR3 is TGTGCCAGCAGTCCCACGACAGGGTGGGCCGGGGAGCTGTTTTTT. It is translated as CASSPTTGWAGELFF.

The table lists this clone with a few counts. This sequence joins TRBV2 and TRBJ2-5; possibly TRBD2 for D (5 bases). Trimming took 3 bases from V and 0 from J, leaving 8 bases between them. Germline V gene data show CDR1 as SNHLY and CDR2 as FYNNEI. The CDR3 runs 14 residues. CDR3 amino acids: CASSEVLDQETQYF. CDR3 DNA: TGTGCCAGCAGTGAGGTACTAGACCAAGAGACCCAGTACTTC.

The chain combines TRBV20-1 with TRBJ2-7; unclear D gene. Germline V lookup: CDR1 DFQATT, CDR2 SNEGSKA (reference sequence). CDR3 length equals 10 residues. The V gene lost 1 base and the J gene lost 5 bases, with 3 bases spanning the gap. DNA for the CDR3: TGCAGTGCTAGAGGGGACGAGCAGTACTTC. Its translation: CSARGDEQYF.

The V call is TRBV29-1, the J call TRBJ2-7, with D perhaps assigned TRBD1 or TRBD2 (6 bases each). CDR1 SQVTM and CDR2 ANQGSEA come from the germline V gene. This CDR3 spans 16 amino acids. V was clipped by 1 base and J by 1 base, with 17 bases between them. For the CDR3, the DNA is TGCAGCGTTGAAGCCCCCGGAGGGGGAGTATCCTACGAGCAGTACTTC. Translation: CSVEAPGGGVSYEQYF.